Following are 26 T cell receptor beta chains from one sample sequenced in a study of control samples from healthy donors and cancer patients. Sequencing used immunoSEQ multiplex PCR; TCRdb keeps in-frame clones, though not all of them. Counted here are approximately 79,000 clones, approximately 89% occurring once; the ten biggest clones make up 7.2%. The source material was blood. The receptors here all came from a man aged 50-60 years in good health.

This rearrangement joins TRBV3-1 (or the pseudogene TRBV3-2) to TRBJ1-1, with D maybe TRBD1 (6 bases). In germline, CDR1 is LGHDT, CDR2 YNNKEL (reference sequence). The V end was cut by 3 bases, the J end by 0 bases, with 11 bases between. The CDR3 contains 15 residues. In DNA, the CDR3 is TGTGCCAGCAGCCAGAGGGGGGCCATGAACACTGAAGCTTTCTTT. Translated: CASSQRGAMNTEAFF.

The rearrangement joins TRBV5-6 to TRBJ2-3; perhaps D is TRBD1 or TRBD2 (5 bases each). Trimming stripped 2 bases from V and 1 base from J, with 8 bases between. Germline CDR1 reads SGHDT; CDR2 reads YYEEEE. The CDR3 spans 14 residues. The CDR3 reads CASSFRGGTDTQYF. In DNA form, the CDR3 reads TGTGCCAGCAGCTTCCGGGGCGGCACAGATACGCAGTATTTT.

In its sample, this clone was seen once. V is TRBV30 and J is TRBJ1-5; maybe TRBD1 (6 bases). Germline CDR1 and CDR2: GTSNPN and SVGIG (reference sequence). V was cut by 0 bases and J by 5 bases, with 17 bases left in between. The CDR3 sequence is 16 residues long. The CDR3 protein is CAWSVGQQVRDQPQHF. The CDR3 DNA is TGTGCCTGGAGTGTTGGACAGCAGGTTAGGGATCAGCCCCAGCATTTT.

This chain links TRBV7-9 with TRBJ1-2; D is unclear. Germline CDR1 and CDR2: SEHNR and FQNEAQ (reference sequence). The CDR3 extends over 12 amino acids. V was shortened by 1 base and J by 8 bases, with 8 bases between the two germline ends. CDR3 nucleotide sequence: TGTGCCAGCAGCTTAGACGGGAGCGGCTACACCTTC. This gives the protein CASSLDGSGYTF. The full variable domain, rest sourced from reference TRBV7-9 and TRBJ1-2, is DTGVSQNPRHKITKRGQNVTFRCDPISEHNRLYWYRQTLGQGPEFLTYFQNEAQLEKSRLLSDRFSAERPKGSFSTLEIQRTEQGDSAMYLCASSLDGSGYTFGSGTRLTVV.

As DNA, the CDR3 is TGTGCCAGCGGGTCCCAGAACACTGAAGCTTTCTTT. As protein: CASGSQNTEAFF. The chain combines TRBV3-1 (or the pseudogene TRBV3-2) with TRBJ1-1; no clear D gene. Germline assignment: CDR1 LGHDT and CDR2 YNNKEL (reference sequence). V lost 8 bases to trimming and J lost 1 base, with 8 bases between them. This CDR3 is built from 12 residues.

This sequence joins TRBV19 and TRBJ1-2; 9 bases line up with TRBD1. From germline, CDR1 is LNHDA and CDR2 SQIVND (reference sequence). Unmatched junction bases numbered 6, after V lost 1 base and J lost 3 bases. The CDR3 loop spans 16 amino acids. The CDR3 sequence: CASSIGGTGSYYGYTF. The CDR3 DNA reads as TGTGCCAGTAGTATAGGGGGGACAGGGAGCTACTATGGCTACACCTTC.

The V call is TRBV3-1 (or the pseudogene TRBV3-2), the J call TRBJ2-3; TRBD1 agrees at 9 bases. Germline V CDR1 and CDR2: LGHDT, YNNKEL (reference sequence). J was trimmed by 9 bases and V by 1 base; bases with no gene match: 17. This CDR3 region has 18 residues. CDR3 sequence (DNA): TGTGCCAGCAGCCAAGGAATGCATTGGACAGGGGCCCTCGGGACGCAGTATTTT. Translated, it gives CASSQGMHWTGALGTQYF.

CDR3 DNA: TGTGCCAGCAGCCAAGAAGGCCTAGTCAAGCAGTTCTTC. Its translation is CASSQEGLVKQFF. The chain has TRBV3-1 (or the pseudogene TRBV3-2) and TRBJ2-1; D remains unclear. Trimming pared 0 bases from V and 11 bases from J, leaving 11 bases between. CDR3 size: 13 residues. The germline CDR1 and CDR2 sequences are LGHDT and YNNKEL (reference sequence).

The gene calls are TRBV18 and TRBJ1-3; D not resolved. The CDR3 has 18 residues. Per germline, CDR1 KGHSH and CDR2 LQKENI. V dropped 0 bases and J dropped 0 bases, with 15 bases sitting between them. CDR3 sequence reads: CASSPPGGSSTSGNTIYF. The CDR3 region has the DNA TGTGCCAGCTCACCACCGGGCGGCAGCTCAACCTCTGGAAACACCATATATTTT.

CDR3 amino acids: CASIFMKTSHYGYTF. The CDR3 nucleotides are TGTGCCAGCATCTTTATGAAGACCAGCCACTATGGCTACACCTTC. This sequence joins TRBV2 and TRBJ1-2, with no clear D. Germline loops: CDR1 SNHLY, CDR2 FYNNEI. The CDR3 loop spans 15 amino acids. The ends were cut back, 7 bases at V and 3 bases at J, with 18 bases in the middle.

The chain couples TRBV18 to TRBJ1-2, with D perhaps matching TRBD1 (6 bases). This CDR3 has 12 residues. V was shortened by 5 bases and J by 7 bases, with 11 bases between the two germline ends. Germline V lookup: CDR1 KGHSH, CDR2 LQKENI. The CDR3 bases are TGTGCCAGCTCAACAGGGCTAGGTGGCTACACCTTC. Translated: CASSTGLGGYTF.

V usage is TRBV6-5 and J usage is TRBJ1-1; 7 bases match TRBD1. Germline V lookup: CDR1 MNHEY, CDR2 SVGAGI. Trimming removed 0 bases from V and 0 bases from J; junction bases left unmatched: 1. There are 15 residues in the CDR3. CDR3 nucleotide sequence: TGTGCCAGCAGTTACTCGAGGGGGCTGAACACTGAAGCTTTCTTT. Residues: CASSYSRGLNTEAFF.

The chain couples TRBV15 to TRBJ1-5; TRBD1 might be the D (5 bases). The CDR3 extends over 15 amino acids. Germline V lookup: CDR1 LNHNV, CDR2 YYDKDF (reference sequence). V was cut by 6 bases and J by 1 base, with 13 bases left in between. The CDR3 here is CATRADKGSNQPQHF. The CDR3 DNA reads TGTGCCACCAGGGCGGACAAAGGGAGCAATCAGCCCCAGCATTTT.

V and J are TRBV5-1 and TRBJ1-6, with 7 bases matching TRBD1. V shed 4 bases, J shed 5 bases, and the junction held 6 bases outside the gene matches. In germline, CDR1 is SGHRS, CDR2 YFSETQ. This CDR3 is built from 15 residues. CDR3 protein: CASSIGTADNSPLHF. CDR3 DNA: TGCGCCAGCAGCATAGGGACAGCAGATAATTCACCCCTCCACTTT.

The table lists this clone with a count of one. This rearrangement joins TRBV2 to TRBJ1-5; a possible D gene is TRBD1 (5 bases). With 3 bases removed from V and 8 bases from J, the gap between germline ends came to 11 bases. Germline assignment: CDR1 SNHLY and CDR2 FYNNEI. The length of the CDR3 is 13 residues. This chain's CDR3 is CASSDGRDEPQHF. For the CDR3, the DNA is TGTGCCAGCAGTGACGGCAGGGATGAGCCCCAGCATTTT. The complete variable domain, with remaining parts taken from reference TRBV2 and TRBJ1-5, reads EPEVTQTPSHQVTQMGQEVILRCVPISNHLYFYWYRQILGQKVEFLVSFYNNEISEKSEIFDDQFSVERPDGSNFTLKIRSTKLEDSAMYFCASSDGRDEPQHFGDGTRLSIL.

The chain uses TRBV12-3 or TRBV12-4 and TRBJ2-7; no reliable D call. This CDR3 is built from 13 residues. With 3 bases removed from V and 5 bases from J, the gap between germline ends came to 11 bases. The CDR3 DNA reads TGTGCCAGCAGTTTTATAACGGCGGACGAGCAGTACTTC. It yields the protein CASSFITADEQYF.

The chain has TRBV9 and TRBJ1-2; D is unresolved. The germline V gene has CDR1 SGDLS and CDR2 YYNGEE. There are 15 residues in the CDR3. V gave up 4 bases and J gave up 0 bases, with 13 bases separating them. The CDR3 protein is CASSPRSGSNYGYTF. CDR3 coding DNA: TGTGCCAGCAGCCCCCGCTCGGGCTCTAACTATGGCTACACCTTC.

This chain joins TRBV11-2 and TRBJ2-1; 13 bases map to TRBD2. Germline V gives CDR1 SGHAT, CDR2 FQNNGV. The CDR3 extends over 17 amino acids. Unmatched junction bases numbered 6, after V lost 1 base and J lost 6 bases. The CDR3 spells CASSLGGGTSGINEQFF. In DNA form, the CDR3 reads TGTGCCAGCAGCTTAGGCGGGGGGACTAGCGGGATCAATGAGCAGTTCTTC.

The gene calls are TRBV14 and TRBJ1-6, with a possible D match to TRBD1 (5 bases). V lost 4 bases and J 1 base, leaving 14 bases between the germline ends. From germline, CDR1 is SGHDN and CDR2 FVKESK. This CDR3 has 17 residues. This CDR3 reads CASSRREGTSYNSPLHF. The CDR3 bases are TGTGCCAGCAGCCGACGGGAGGGGACGTCCTATAATTCACCCCTCCACTTT.

The chain uses TRBV24-1 and TRBJ2-2, with D possibly matching TRBD1 (6 bases). CDR1 is KGHDR, CDR2 SFDVKD, per germline. There are 14 residues in the CDR3. V lost 7 bases to trimming and J lost 1 base, with 9 bases between them. The CDR3 nucleotides are TGTGCCACCAGGGGACATAGGAACACCGGGGAGCTGTTTTTT. Translating it yields CATRGHRNTGELFF.

The chain carries TRBV25-1 and TRBJ1-1; D unclear. This CDR3 has 13 residues. Germline assignment: CDR1 MGHDK and CDR2 SYGVNS. The V and J ends lost 2 bases and 5 bases respectively, with 9 bases between them. In nucleotides, the CDR3 is TGTGCCAGCAGTGAACTAGAGAGGACTGAAGCTTTCTTT. Translated, it gives CASSELERTEAFF.

The chain couples TRBV7-9 to TRBJ1-5; a possible D gene is TRBD1 (5 bases). Trimming took 5 bases from V and 0 from J, leaving 20 bases between them. The germline gives CDR1 SEHNR, CDR2 FQNEAQ (reference sequence). The CDR3 is 18 amino acids. CDR3 in amino acids: CASSPTPVWGTSNQPQHF. CDR3 coding DNA: TGTGCCAGCAGCCCAACCCCCGTCTGGGGGACTAGCAATCAGCCCCAGCATTTT. The full variable domain, rest sourced from reference TRBV7-9 and TRBJ1-5, is DTGVSQNPRHKITKRGQNVTFRCDPISEHNRLYWYRQTLGQGPEFLTYFQNEAQLEKSRLLSDRFSAERPKGSFSTLEIQRTEQGDSAMYLCASSPTPVWGTSNQPQHFGDGTRLSIL.

The V call is TRBV12-3 or TRBV12-4, the J call TRBJ2-3; D may be TRBD1 or TRBD2 (5 bases each). The V gene lost 6 bases and the J gene lost 8 bases, with 12 bases spanning the gap. This CDR3 is built from 12 residues. This chain's CDR3 is CASRTPGGTQYF. The CDR3 DNA reads TGTGCCAGCAGGACCCCTGGGGGTACGCAGTATTTT.

As concerns this clone: A read error may account for a junction end that differs from germline. This chain uses TRBV7-2 with TRBJ1-3; D not resolved. The CDR3 consists of 14 residues. Germline assignment: CDR1 SGHTA and CDR2 FQGNSA. The CDR3 DNA reads as TGTGCCAGCAGCTTAGCCGGCACTGGAAAAACCATATATTTT. It encodes CASSLAGTGKTIYF.

Concerning this clone itself: Other nucleotide sequences from this sample produce the same CDR3. V is TRBV29-1 and J is TRBJ2-2; D may be TRBD2 (7 bases). From germline, CDR1 is SQVTM and CDR2 ANQGSEA. The CDR3 runs 13 residues. V was shortened by 4 bases and J by 5 bases, with 11 bases between the two germline ends. This CDR3 reads CSVVGGPTGELFF. CDR3 DNA: TGCAGCGTTGTGGGGGGGCCAACCGGGGAGCTGTTTTTT.

The chain combines TRBV14 with TRBJ1-1; TRBD1 agrees at 8 bases. The germline CDR1 and CDR2 sequences are SGHDN and FVKESK. The CDR3 totals 15 residues. V lost 5 bases to trimming and J lost 0 bases; unmatched junction nucleotides: 5. The DNA for the CDR3 is TGTGCCAGCAGCTATAGGACAGGGATGAACACTGAAGCTTTCTTT. Its translation: CASSYRTGMNTEAFF.